The T cell receptor (beta chain) under discussion was sequenced for a study of tumor and adjacent non-tumor tissue in lung cancer. The template was RNA from unsorted bulk tissue. A single count supports this clonotype. What it binds is unknown. A read error may account for a junction end that differs from germline. The library came from three nested PCR rounds adapted from ARM-PCR protocols. TCRdb reanalysed the multiplex PCR reads using MiXCR and keeps one entry per CDR3 protein. The table includes some 200,000 distinct CDR3 sequences, about two thirds detected once. Study findings and constraints: Top 100 clones took a larger repertoire share in normal lung.

Source material: lung tumor tissue. The receptor's source is a man aged 55 to 69 with non-small cell lung cancer.

As DNA, the CDR3 is TGTGCCAGCAGGGGACCCCGCGGACAGCCCCAGCTGTTT. It is translated as CASRGPRGQPQLF. J is TRBJ1-5 and V is TRBV6-1, with D possibly matching TRBD1 (6 bases). The CDR3 length is 13 residues. Per germline, CDR1 MNHNS and CDR2 SASEGT.